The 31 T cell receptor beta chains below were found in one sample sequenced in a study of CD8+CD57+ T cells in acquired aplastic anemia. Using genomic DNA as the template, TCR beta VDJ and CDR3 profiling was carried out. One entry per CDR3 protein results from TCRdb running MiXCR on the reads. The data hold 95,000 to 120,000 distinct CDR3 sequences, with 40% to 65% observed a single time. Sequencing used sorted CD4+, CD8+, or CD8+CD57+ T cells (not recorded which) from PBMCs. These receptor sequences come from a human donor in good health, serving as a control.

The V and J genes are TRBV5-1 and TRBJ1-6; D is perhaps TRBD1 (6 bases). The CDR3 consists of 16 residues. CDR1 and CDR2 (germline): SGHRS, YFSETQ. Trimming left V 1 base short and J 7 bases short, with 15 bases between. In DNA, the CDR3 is TGCGCCAGCAGCTTGAACGGACAGCTAGAGAATTCACCCCTCCACTTT. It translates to CASSLNGQLENSPLHF.

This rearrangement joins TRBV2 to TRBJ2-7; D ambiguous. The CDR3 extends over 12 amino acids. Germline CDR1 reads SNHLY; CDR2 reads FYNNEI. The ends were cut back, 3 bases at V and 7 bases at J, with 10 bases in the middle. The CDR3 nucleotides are TGTGCCAGCAGTGATGCCAGCTGGGAGCAGTACTTC. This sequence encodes CASSDASWEQYF.

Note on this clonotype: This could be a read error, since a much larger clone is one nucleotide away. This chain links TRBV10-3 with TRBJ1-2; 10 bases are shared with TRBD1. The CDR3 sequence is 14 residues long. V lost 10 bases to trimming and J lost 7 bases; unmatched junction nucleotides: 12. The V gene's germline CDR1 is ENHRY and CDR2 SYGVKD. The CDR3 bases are TGTGCCAGCAGGGCTCAGACAGGGGGCGGTGGCTACACCTTC. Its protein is CASRAQTGGGGYTF.

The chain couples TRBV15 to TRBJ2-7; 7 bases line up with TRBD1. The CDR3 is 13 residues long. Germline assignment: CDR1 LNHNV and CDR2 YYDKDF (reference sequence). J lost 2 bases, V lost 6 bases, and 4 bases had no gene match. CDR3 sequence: CATRRDSTYEQYF. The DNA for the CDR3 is TGTGCCACCAGACGGGACAGTACCTACGAGCAGTACTTC.

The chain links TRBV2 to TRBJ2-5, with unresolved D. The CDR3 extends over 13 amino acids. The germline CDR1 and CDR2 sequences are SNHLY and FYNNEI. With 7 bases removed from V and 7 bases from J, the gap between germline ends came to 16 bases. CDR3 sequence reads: CASTIASFATQYF. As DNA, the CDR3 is TGTGCCAGCACCATCGCGTCGTTTGCGACCCAGTACTTC. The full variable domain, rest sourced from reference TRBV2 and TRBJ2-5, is EPEVTQTPSHQVTQMGQEVILRCVPISNHLYFYWYRQILGQKVEFLVSFYNNEISEKSEIFDDQFSVERPDGSNFTLKIRSTKLEDSAMYFCASTIASFATQYFGPGTRLLVL.

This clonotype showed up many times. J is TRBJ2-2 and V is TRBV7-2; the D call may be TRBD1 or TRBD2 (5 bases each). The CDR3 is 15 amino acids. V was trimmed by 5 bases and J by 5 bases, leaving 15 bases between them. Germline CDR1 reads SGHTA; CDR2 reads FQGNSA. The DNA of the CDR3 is TGTGCCAGCAGCCAGACGGTCGGGGCAACCGGGGAGCTGTTTTTT. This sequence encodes CASSQTVGATGELFF.

CDR3: CASSPPGQGESPLHF. CDR3 bases: TGTGCCAGCAGCCCCCCGGGACAGGGGGAATCACCCCTCCACTTT. This chain joins TRBV5-6 and TRBJ1-6, with 11 nucleotides matching TRBD1. This CDR3 is 15 amino acids long. V lost 4 bases and J lost 10; bases outside the gene matches: 7. CDR1 and CDR2 from the germline V gene are SGHDT and YYEEEE.

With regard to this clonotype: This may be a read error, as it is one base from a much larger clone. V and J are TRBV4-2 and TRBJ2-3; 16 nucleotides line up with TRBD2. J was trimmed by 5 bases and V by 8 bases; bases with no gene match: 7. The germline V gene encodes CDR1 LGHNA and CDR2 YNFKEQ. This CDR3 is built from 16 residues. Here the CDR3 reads CASGPGTSGGEDTQYF. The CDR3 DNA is TGTGCCAGCGGTCCCGGGACTAGCGGGGGGGAAGATACGCAGTATTTT.

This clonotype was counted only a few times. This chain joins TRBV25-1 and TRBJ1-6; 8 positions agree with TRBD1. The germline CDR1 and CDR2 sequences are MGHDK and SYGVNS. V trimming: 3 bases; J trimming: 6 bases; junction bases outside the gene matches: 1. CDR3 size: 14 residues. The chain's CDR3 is CASSETGVNSPLHF. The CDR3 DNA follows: TGTGCCAGCAGTGAGACAGGGGTTAATTCACCCCTCCACTTT. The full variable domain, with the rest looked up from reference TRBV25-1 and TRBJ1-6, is EADIYQTPRYLVIGTGKKITLECSQTMGHDKMYWYQQDPGMELHLIHYSYGVNSTEKGDLSSESTVSRIRTEHFPLTLESARPSHTSQYLCASSETGVNSPLHFGNGTRLTVT.

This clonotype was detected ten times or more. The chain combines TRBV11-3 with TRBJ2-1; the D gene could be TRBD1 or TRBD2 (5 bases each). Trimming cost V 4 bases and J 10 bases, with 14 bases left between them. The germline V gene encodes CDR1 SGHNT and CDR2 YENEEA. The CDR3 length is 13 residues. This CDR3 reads CASSYSGRGEQFF. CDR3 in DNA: TGTGCCAGCAGCTACTCGGGGCGCGGGGAGCAGTTCTTC.

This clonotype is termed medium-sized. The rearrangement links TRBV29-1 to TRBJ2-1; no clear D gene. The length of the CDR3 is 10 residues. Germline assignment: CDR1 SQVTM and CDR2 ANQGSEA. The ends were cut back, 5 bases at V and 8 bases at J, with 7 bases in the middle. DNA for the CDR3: TGCAGCGTTAGTGGGGATGAGCAGTTCTTC. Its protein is CSVSGDEQFF.

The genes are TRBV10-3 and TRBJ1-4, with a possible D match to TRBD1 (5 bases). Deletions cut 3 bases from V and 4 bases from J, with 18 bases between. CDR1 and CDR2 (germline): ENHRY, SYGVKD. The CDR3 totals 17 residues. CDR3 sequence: CAISDSGLAGGNEKLFF. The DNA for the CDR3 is TGTGCCATCAGTGACTCCGGACTAGCGGGGGGTAATGAAAAACTGTTTTTT.

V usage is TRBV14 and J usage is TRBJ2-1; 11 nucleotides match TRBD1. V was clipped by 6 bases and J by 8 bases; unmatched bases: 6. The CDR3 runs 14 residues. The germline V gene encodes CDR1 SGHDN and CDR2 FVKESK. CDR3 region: CASSKDRGRDEQFF. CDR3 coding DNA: TGTGCCAGCAGTAAGGACAGGGGGCGTGATGAGCAGTTCTTC.

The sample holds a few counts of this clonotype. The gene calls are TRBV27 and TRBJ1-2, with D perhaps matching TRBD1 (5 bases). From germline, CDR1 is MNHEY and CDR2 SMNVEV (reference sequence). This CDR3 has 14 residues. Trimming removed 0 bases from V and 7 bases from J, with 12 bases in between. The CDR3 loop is CASSLSISGGGYTF. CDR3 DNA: TGTGCCAGCAGTTTATCGATAAGTGGGGGTGGCTACACCTTC.

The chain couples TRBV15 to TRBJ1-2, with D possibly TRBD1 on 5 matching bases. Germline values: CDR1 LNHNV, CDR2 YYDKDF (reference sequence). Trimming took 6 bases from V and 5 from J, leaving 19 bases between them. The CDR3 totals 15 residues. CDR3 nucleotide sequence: TGTGCCACCAGTTCTCTAAGACAGACAACTTATGGCTACACCTTC. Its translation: CATSSLRQTTYGYTF.

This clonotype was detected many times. CDR3 sequence: CASSHWTGDNYGYTF. The CDR3, as DNA: TGTGCCAGCAGTCACTGGACAGGGGATAACTATGGCTACACCTTC. The rearrangement joins TRBV12-3 or TRBV12-4 to TRBJ1-2; 9 nucleotides agree with TRBD1. There are 15 residues in the CDR3. The ends lost 5 bases at V and 1 base at J; junction bases unmatched: 5.

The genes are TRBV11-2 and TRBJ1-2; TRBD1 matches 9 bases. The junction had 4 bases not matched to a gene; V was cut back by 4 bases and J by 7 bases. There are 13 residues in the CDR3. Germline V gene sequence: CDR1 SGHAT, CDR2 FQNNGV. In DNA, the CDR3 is TGTGCCAGCAGCTCAACAGGGGGCTTTGGCTACACCTTC. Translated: CASSSTGGFGYTF.

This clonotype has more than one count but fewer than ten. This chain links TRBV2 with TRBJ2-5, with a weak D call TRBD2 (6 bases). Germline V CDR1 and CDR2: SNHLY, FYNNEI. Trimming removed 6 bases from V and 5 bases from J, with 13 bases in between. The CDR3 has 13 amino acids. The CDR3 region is CASSAGLAETQYF. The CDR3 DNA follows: TGTGCCAGCAGCGCGGGGTTGGCGGAGACCCAGTACTTC.

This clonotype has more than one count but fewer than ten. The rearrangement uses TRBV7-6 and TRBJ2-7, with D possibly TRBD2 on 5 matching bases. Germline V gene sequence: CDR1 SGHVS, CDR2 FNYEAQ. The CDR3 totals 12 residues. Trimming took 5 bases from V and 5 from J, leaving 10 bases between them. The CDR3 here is CASSPGVNEQYF. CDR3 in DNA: TGTGCCAGCAGCCCCGGGGTTAACGAGCAGTACTTC.

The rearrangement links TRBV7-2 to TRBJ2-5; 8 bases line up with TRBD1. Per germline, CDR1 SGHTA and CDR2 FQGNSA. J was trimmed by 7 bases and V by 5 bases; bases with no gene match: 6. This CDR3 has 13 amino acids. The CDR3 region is CASSRTGFGTQYF. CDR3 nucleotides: TGTGCCAGCAGCAGGACAGGGTTTGGGACCCAGTACTTC.

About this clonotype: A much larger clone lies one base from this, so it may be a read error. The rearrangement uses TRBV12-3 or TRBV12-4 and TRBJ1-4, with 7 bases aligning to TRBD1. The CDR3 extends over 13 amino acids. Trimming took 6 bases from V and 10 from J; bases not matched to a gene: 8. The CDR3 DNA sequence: TGTGCCAGCAGCCCTGGACAGGATGGAAAACTGTTTTTT. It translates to CASSPGQDGKLFF.

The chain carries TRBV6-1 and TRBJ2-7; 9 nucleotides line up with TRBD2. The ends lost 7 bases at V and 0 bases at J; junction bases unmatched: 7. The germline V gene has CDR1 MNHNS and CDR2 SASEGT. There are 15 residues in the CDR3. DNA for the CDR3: TGTGCCAGCACCGTCGGCGGGGGGGCCTCCTACGAGCAGTACTTC. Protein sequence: CASTVGGGASYEQYF.

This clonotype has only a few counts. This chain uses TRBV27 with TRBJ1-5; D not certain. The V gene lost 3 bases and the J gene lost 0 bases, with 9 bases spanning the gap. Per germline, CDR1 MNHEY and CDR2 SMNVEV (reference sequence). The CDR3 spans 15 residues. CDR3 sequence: CASSLGSFSNQPQHF. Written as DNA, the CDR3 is TGTGCCAGCAGTTTGGGGAGTTTTAGCAATCAGCCCCAGCATTTT.

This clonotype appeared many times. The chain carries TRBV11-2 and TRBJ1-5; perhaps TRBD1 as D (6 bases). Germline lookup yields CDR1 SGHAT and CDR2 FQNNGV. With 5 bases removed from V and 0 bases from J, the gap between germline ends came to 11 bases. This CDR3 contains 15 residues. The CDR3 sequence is CASSQGTTSNQPQHF. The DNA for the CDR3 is TGTGCCAGCAGCCAAGGGACAACTAGCAATCAGCCCCAGCATTTT. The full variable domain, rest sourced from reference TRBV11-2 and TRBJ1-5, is EAGVAQSPRYKIIEKRQSVAFWCNPISGHATLYWYQQILGQGPKLLIQFQNNGVVDDSQLPKDRFSAERLKGVDSTLKIQPAKLEDSAVYLCASSQGTTSNQPQHFGDGTRLSIL.

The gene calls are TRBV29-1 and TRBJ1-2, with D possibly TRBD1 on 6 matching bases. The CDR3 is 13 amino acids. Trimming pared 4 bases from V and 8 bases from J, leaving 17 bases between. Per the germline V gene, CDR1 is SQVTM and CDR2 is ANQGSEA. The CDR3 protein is CSVGQAGVEGYTF. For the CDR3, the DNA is TGCAGCGTTGGACAGGCAGGGGTGGAAGGCTACACCTTC.

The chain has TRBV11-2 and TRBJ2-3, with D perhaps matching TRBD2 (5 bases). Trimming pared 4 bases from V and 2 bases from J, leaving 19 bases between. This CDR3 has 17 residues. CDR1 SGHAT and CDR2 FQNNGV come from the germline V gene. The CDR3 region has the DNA TGTGCCAGCAGCTCTAGTGGACTTGGGGTTTACACAGATACGCAGTATTTT. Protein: CASSSSGLGVYTDTQYF.

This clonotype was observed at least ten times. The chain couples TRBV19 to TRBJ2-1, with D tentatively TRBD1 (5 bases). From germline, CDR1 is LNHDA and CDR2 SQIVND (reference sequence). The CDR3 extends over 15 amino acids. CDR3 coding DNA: TGTGTCTCGAGTAGGGGCTTAAGCTCCTACAATGAGCAGTTCTTC. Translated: CVSSRGLSSYNEQFF.

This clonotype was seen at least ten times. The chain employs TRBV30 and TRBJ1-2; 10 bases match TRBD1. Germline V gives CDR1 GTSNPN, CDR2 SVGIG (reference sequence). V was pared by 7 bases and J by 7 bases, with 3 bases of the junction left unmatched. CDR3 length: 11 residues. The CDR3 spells CAFRDRGGYTF. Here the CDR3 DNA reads TGTGCCTTTCGGGACAGGGGTGGCTACACCTTC.

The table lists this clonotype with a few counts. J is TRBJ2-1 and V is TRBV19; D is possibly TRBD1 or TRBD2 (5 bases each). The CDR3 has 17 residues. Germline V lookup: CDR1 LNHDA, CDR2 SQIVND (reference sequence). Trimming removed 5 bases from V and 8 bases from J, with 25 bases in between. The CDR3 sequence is CASSSGLHFLGVDEQFF. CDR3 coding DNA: TGTGCCAGTAGTTCCGGGCTCCATTTCCTGGGGGTCGATGAGCAGTTCTTC.

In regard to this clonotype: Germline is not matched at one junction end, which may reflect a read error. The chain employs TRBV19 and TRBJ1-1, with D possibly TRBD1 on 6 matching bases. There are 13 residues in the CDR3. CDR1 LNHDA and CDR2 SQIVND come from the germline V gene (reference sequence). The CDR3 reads CASSIDRNAEAFF. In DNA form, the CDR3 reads TGTGCCAGTAGTATTGACAGGAACGCTGAAGCTTTCTTT. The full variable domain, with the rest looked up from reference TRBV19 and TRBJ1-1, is DGGITQSPKYLFRKEGQNVTLSCEQNLNHDAMYWYRQDPGQGLRLIYYSQIVNDFQKGDIAEGYSVSREKKESFPLTVTSAQKNPTAFYLCASSIDRNAEAFFGQGTRLTVV.

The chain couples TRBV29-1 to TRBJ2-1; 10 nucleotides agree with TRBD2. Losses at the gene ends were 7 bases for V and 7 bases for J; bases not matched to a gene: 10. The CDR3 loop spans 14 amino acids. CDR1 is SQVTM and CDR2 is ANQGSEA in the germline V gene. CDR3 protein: CSGRPGTSVNEQFF. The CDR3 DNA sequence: TGCAGCGGACGTCCCGGGACTAGCGTGAATGAGCAGTTCTTC.